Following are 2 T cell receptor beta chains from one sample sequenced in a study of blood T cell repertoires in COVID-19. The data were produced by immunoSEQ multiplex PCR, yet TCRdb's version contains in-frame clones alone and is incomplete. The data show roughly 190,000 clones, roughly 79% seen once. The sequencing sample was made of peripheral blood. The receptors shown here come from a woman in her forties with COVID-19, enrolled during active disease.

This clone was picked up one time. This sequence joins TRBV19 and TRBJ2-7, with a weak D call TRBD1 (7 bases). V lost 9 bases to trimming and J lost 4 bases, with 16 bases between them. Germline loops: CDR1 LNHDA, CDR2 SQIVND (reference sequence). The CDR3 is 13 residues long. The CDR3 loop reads CASPEGAGYEQYV. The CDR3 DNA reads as TGTGCCAGCCCAGAGGGGGCGGGGTACGAGCAGTACGTC.

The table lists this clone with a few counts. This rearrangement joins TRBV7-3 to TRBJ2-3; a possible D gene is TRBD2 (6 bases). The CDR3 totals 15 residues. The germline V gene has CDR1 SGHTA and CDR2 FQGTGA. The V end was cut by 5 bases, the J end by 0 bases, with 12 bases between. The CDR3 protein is CASSRAGGSTDTQYF. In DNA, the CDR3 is TGTGCCAGCAGCAGGGCTGGGGGGAGCACAGATACGCAGTATTTT.